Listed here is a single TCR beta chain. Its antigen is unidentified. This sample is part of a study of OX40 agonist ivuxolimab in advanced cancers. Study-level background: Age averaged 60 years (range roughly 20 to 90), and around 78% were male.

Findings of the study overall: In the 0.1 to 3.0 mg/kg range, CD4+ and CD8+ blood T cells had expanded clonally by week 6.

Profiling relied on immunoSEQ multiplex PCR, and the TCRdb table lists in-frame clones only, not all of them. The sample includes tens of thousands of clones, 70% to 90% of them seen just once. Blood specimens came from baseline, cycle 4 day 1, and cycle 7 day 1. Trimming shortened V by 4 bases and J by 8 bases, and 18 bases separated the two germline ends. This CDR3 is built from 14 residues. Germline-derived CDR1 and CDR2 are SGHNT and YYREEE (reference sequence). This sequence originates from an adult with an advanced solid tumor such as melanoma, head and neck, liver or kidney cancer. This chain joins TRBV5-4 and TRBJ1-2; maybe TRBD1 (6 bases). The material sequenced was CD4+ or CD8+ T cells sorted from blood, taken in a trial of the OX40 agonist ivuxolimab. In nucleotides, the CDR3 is TGTGCCAGCAGCACCCTACAGGGTGATTGGGGCTACACCTTC. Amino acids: CASSTLQGDWGYTF.